Listed here is a single T cell receptor (beta chain). The antigen is unknown. The record originates from a study of cytomegalovirus exposure and HLA in healthy donors. Germline V lookup: CDR1 SGDLS, CDR2 YYNGEE. The V segment lost 0 bases and the J segment 5 bases; nucleotides outside the gene matches: 3. The CDR3 length is 15 residues. In the PCR, 60 Vbeta and 13 Jbeta primers were used. Sequenced by immunoSEQ multiplex PCR; TCRdb stores in-frame clones only, minus some. The sample lists roughly 180,000 clones, 70% to 80% occurring once. Each donor's status was that of a healthy bone marrow donor. Study-wide points: When presence/absence was analysed, sequencing depth was taken to be roughly uniform across donors. According to the study, 150 to 200 TCR beta chains were cytomegalovirus-associated.

The source is a girl under 18 in good health and CMV-seropositive. The sequencing input was PBMCs. V usage is TRBV9 and J usage is TRBJ2-1; TRBD2 agrees at 9 bases. CDR3 DNA sequence: TGTGCCAGCAGCGTAGATGGCGGGGGGGACAATGAGCAGTTCTTC. Protein product: CASSVDGGGDNEQFF.